The rows below give T cell receptor beta chains drawn from one sample of a study of CD8+ T cells in alopecia areata. Libraries were prepared by immunoSEQ multiplex PCR; TCRdb keeps only in-frame clonotypes and omits some of them. The data hold about 190,000 clones, with roughly 62% observed a single time. The sample in question was CD8+ T cells sorted from blood, obtained at week 24, from a patient treated with tofacitinib. Every receptor here comes from a human donor with alopecia areata. Both conserved end residues are part of each CDR3. A D gene is named only where the DNA matches it firmly. For some rows the clone size is stated as once, few or many, or as a class when expanded; others skip it.

j_gene	v_gene	abundance	d_gene	CDR3aa	CDR3nt
TRBJ1-1	TRBV6-5	.	.	CASSYSGSGTEAFF	TGTGCCAGCAGTTACTCCGGTAGTGGCACTGAAGCTTTCTTT
TRBJ1-5	TRBV15	few	.	CATSFTDGNQPQHF	TGTGCCACCAGCTTTACGGACGGGAATCAGCCCCAGCATTTT
TRBJ2-4	TRBV5-7	.	.	CASSLRNRLAKNIQYF	TGTGCCAGCAGCTTGAGAAATAGACTAGCCAAAAACATTCAGTACTTC
TRBJ1-1	TRBV9	few	TRBD1	CASSVGTGGGNTEAFF	TGTGCCAGCAGCGTCGGGACAGGGGGAGGGAACACTGAAGCTTTCTTT
TRBJ2-5	TRBV7-2	.	.	CASSWHIEQETQYF	TGTGCCAGCAGCTGGCATATCGAGCAAGAGACCCAGTACTTC
TRBJ2-6	TRBV27	few	.	CASSRRSSGANVLTF	TGTGCCAGCAGTCGACGGAGCTCTGGGGCCAACGTCCTGACTTTC
TRBJ1-1	TRBV19	few	.	CASSTGAGRFGTEAFF	TGTGCCAGTAGTACGGGGGCAGGGCGATTCGGCACTGAAGCTTTCTTT
TRBJ2-1	TRBV30	.	.	CAWTLQGKQFF	TGTGCCTGGACTCTCCAGGGCAAGCAGTTCTTC
TRBJ1-2	TRBV7-2	few	.	CASSPQGGFYGYTF	TGTGCCAGCAGCCCACAGGGCGGGTTCTATGGCTACACCTTC
TRBJ2-1	TRBV6-6	.	TRBD1	CASSSTGHNEQFF	TGTGCCAGCAGTTCGACAGGGCACAATGAGCAGTTCTTC
TRBJ1-6	TRBV30	.	.	CAWSEGYNSPLHF	TGTGCCTGGAGTGAGGGGTATAATTCACCCCTCCACTTT
TRBJ2-7	TRBV6-5	.	.	CASSYSGGHPYEQYF	TGTGCCAGCAGTTACTCAGGCGGGCACCCCTACGAGCAGTACTTC
TRBJ2-7	TRBV27	.	.	CASSAGTGSSYEQYF	TGTGCCAGCAGTGCCGGGACTGGAAGCTCCTACGAGCAGTACTTC
TRBJ2-2	TRBV13	.	.	CASSLRGTGELFF	TGTGCCAGCAGCTTAAGGGGTACCGGGGAGCTGTTTTTT
TRBJ2-1	TRBV7-9	.	.	CASSLVVAGNEQFF	TGTGCCAGCAGCTTAGTCGTGGCGGGCAATGAGCAGTTCTTC
TRBJ1-2	TRBV9	.	.	CASSANGGANYGYTF	TGTGCCAGCAGCGCTAACGGGGGAGCAAACTATGGCTACACCTTC
TRBJ1-5	TRBV6-1	few	.	CASSDQPQHF	TGTGCCAGCAGTGATCAGCCCCAGCATTTT
TRBJ2-3	TRBV7-9	.	TRBD2	CASSLVAGYGTDTQYF	TGTGCCAGCAGCTTAGTAGCGGGGTACGGCACAGATACGCAGTATTTT
TRBJ2-3	TRBV29-1	.	TRBD2	CSVLADPFAQYF	TGCAGCGTTCTAGCGGACCCTTTCGCGCAGTATTTT
TRBJ2-7	TRBV2	.	.	CASSPLGTF	TGTGCCAGCAGCCCACTAGGGACCTTC
TRBJ2-1	TRBV4-1	.	TRBD1	CASSQDGWDRGNEQFF	TGCGCCAGCAGCCAAGATGGATGGGACAGGGGCAATGAGCAGTTCTTC
TRBJ2-2	TRBV29-1	.	.	CSVALGTGELFF	TGCAGCGTTGCCCTCGGGACCGGGGAGCTGTTTTTT
TRBJ2-7	TRBV29-1	few	.	CSVTGTYEQYF	TGCAGCGTAACAGGGACTTACGAGCAGTACTTC
TRBJ2-7	TRBV9	many	TRBD2	CASSGSGGADEQYF	TGTGCCAGCAGCGGGAGCGGGGGGGCCGACGAGCAGTACTTC
TRBJ2-5	TRBV9	.	.	CASSEGSGQETQYF	TGTGCCAGCAGCGAAGGCTCAGGCCAAGAGACCCAGTACTTC
TRBJ2-5	TRBV4-1	.	TRBD1	CASLNRGPGQETQYF	TGCGCCAGCTTAAACAGGGGGCCGGGCCAAGAGACCCAGTACTTC
TRBJ2-5	TRBV6-5	few	.	CASLREETQYF	TGTGCCAGCCTAAGAGAAGAGACCCAGTACTTC
TRBJ2-1	TRBV5-1	.	TRBD1	CASSTRDRLYNEQFF	TGCGCCAGCAGCACCCGGGACAGGCTCTACAATGAGCAGTTCTTC
TRBJ2-7	TRBV5-1	few	TRBD1	CASRLDRFSYEQYF	TGCGCCAGCAGGTTGGACAGGTTCTCCTACGAGCAGTACTTC
TRBJ1-2	TRBV29-1	.	.	CSVDLGGNGYTF	TGCAGCGTTGACTTGGGGGGAAATGGCTACACCTTC
TRBJ2-6	TRBV5-6	.	.	CASTGGSGANVLTF	TGTGCCAGCACCGGAGGTTCTGGGGCCAACGTCCTGACTTTC
TRBJ2-1	TRBV27	.	.	CASSFGSYNEQFF	TGTGCCAGCAGTTTTGGCTCCTACAATGAGCAGTTCTTC
TRBJ2-7	TRBV6-5	.	.	CATSVGTREQYF	TGTGCCACGTCGGTCGGCACGCGGGAGCAGTACTTC
TRBJ1-5	TRBV30	.	.	CAWSVGLSNQPQHF	TGTGCCTGGAGTGTAGGGCTAAGCAATCAGCCCCAGCATTTT
TRBJ1-2	TRBV7-9	.	.	CASSSSLEGYGYTF	TGTGCCAGCAGCTCGTCCCTAGAGGGCTATGGCTACACCTTC
TRBJ2-2	TRBV30	.	.	CAWSDTAGELFF	TGTGCCTGGAGTGATACCGCCGGGGAGCTGTTTTTT
TRBJ2-5	TRBV7-6	.	.	CASSFIGGQETQYF	TGTGCCAGCAGCTTTATTGGGGGCCAGGAGACCCAGTACTTC
TRBJ1-1	TRBV4-2	.	TRBD1	CASSPRGQGRPEAFF	TGTGCCAGCAGCCCTCGGGGACAGGGTAGACCTGAAGCTTTCTTT
TRBJ1-1	TRBV6-5	.	.	CAAEGDTEAFF	TGTGCCGCCGAGGGGGACACTGAAGCTTTCTTT
TRBJ2-1	TRBV6-1	.	.	CASSGTECNEQFF	TGTGCCAGCAGTGGGACAGAGTGCAATGAGCAGTTCTTC
TRBJ1-4	TRBV30	.	.	CAWNRPEANEKLFF	TGTGCCTGGAATCGGCCAGAAGCTAATGAAAAACTGTTTTTT
TRBJ1-1	TRBV5-1	.	.	CASSPELNTEAFF	TGCGCCAGCAGCCCCGAACTGAACACTGAAGCTTTCTTT
TRBJ1-2	TRBV11-2	.	TRBD1	CASSLGTGGYGYTF	TGTGCCAGCAGCTTAGGGACAGGGGGCTATGGCTACACCTTC
TRBJ2-1	TRBV7-9	few	.	CASMEGYNEQFF	TGTGCCAGCATGGAGGGTTACAATGAGCAGTTCTTC
TRBJ1-6	TRBV7-9	.	TRBD1	CASSSTGGAKGSPLHF	TGTGCCAGCAGCTCCACAGGGGGCGCGAAGGGTTCACCCCTCCACTTT